A single sample gave rise to the 19 T cell receptor beta chains below, sequenced in a study of siplizumab effects on memory and regulatory T cells. Only in-frame clones appear in the TCRdb table, and some are missing; sequencing was by immunoSEQ multiplex PCR. The data contain roughly 100,000 clones, approximately 94% of them singletons. The sequencing sample was made of CD4+ T cells sorted from blood. The receptor source for this set is a human donor in good health.

The chain combines TRBV5-1 with TRBJ1-2; 9 bases align to TRBD1. There are 15 residues in the CDR3. The trim removed 0 bases at V and 6 bases at J, leaving 6 bases unmatched. Germline V CDR1 and CDR2: SGHRS, YFSETQ. CDR3 DNA sequence: TGCGCCAGCAGCTTGGACGGGACAGGGCGCAATGGCTACACCTTC. It codes for CASSLDGTGRNGYTF.

The J gene is TRBJ2-2, the V gene TRBV7-9, with 11 bases identical to TRBD2. The CDR3 sequence is 15 residues long. Trimming removed 6 bases from V and 3 bases from J; junction bases left unmatched: 3. Germline V lookup: CDR1 SEHNR, CDR2 FQNEAQ (reference sequence). Here the CDR3 reads CASRTSGTYTGELFF. The CDR3 DNA reads as TGTGCCAGCAGGACTAGCGGGACCTACACCGGGGAGCTGTTTTTT.

This rearrangement joins TRBV4-1 to TRBJ1-5; D call uncertain. The V and J ends lost 0 bases and 3 bases respectively, with 9 bases between them. The V gene's germline CDR1 is MGHRA and CDR2 YSYEKL. The CDR3 consists of 15 residues. CDR3 sequence: CASSQEGGFNQPQHF. The DNA of the CDR3 is TGCGCCAGCAGCCAAGAGGGAGGGTTCAATCAGCCCCAGCATTTT.

V usage is TRBV19 and J usage is TRBJ2-7; D gene ambiguous. The CDR3 totals 15 residues. In germline, CDR1 is LNHDA, CDR2 SQIVND (reference sequence). Trimming removed 2 bases from V and 0 bases from J, with 11 bases in between. The CDR3 sequence: CASSIRFLHSYEQYF. CDR3 sequence (DNA): TGTGCCAGTAGTATAAGGTTCTTACACTCCTACGAGCAGTACTTC.

The J gene is TRBJ1-1, the V gene TRBV7-6; TRBD1 might be the D (5 bases). The CDR3 has 14 amino acids. The V gene's germline CDR1 is SGHVS and CDR2 FNYEAQ. Trimming removed 4 bases at V and 5 bases at J, with 14 bases between. CDR3 region: CASSSLIGGTEAFF. The CDR3 coding sequence is TGTGCCAGCAGCTCACTTATTGGGGGTACTGAAGCTTTCTTT.

The rearrangement links TRBV5-4 to TRBJ2-1; 8 positions match TRBD1. Looked up from germline, CDR1 is SGHNT and CDR2 is YYREEE (reference sequence). J lost 5 bases, V lost 4 bases, and 2 bases had no gene match. This CDR3 comprises 13 residues. The DNA of the CDR3 is TGTGCCAGCAGCAAGACAGGGGACAATGAGCAGTTCTTC. Translating it yields CASSKTGDNEQFF.

The rearrangement uses TRBV11-2 and TRBJ2-3; D may correspond to TRBD1 or TRBD2 (6 bases each). Germline CDR1 and CDR2: SGHAT and FQNNGV. This CDR3 is 13 amino acids long. Trimming stripped 2 bases from V and 4 bases from J, with 7 bases between. The CDR3 DNA is TGTGCCAGCAGCTTAAGGGGGGCAGATACGCAGTATTTT. The encoded protein is CASSLRGADTQYF.

For the CDR3, the DNA is TGTGCCTGGAGTCGAGGGACTGGCTACACCTTC. This codes for CAWSRGTGYTF. The J gene is TRBJ1-2, the V gene TRBV30, with D possibly being TRBD1 (5 bases). Germline-derived CDR1 and CDR2 are GTSNPN and SVGIG (reference sequence). V was trimmed by 2 bases and J by 7 bases, leaving 8 bases between them. The CDR3 length is 11 residues.

This chain connects TRBV5-4 to TRBJ2-2, with D tentatively TRBD1 or TRBD2 (5 bases each). Deletions cut 5 bases from V and 5 bases from J, with 16 bases between. This CDR3 region has 15 residues. CDR1 and CDR2 from the germline V gene are SGHNT and YYREEE (reference sequence). CDR3 amino acids: CASRKGPVETGELFF. The CDR3 DNA follows: TGTGCCAGCAGAAAGGGACCGGTTGAGACCGGGGAGCTGTTTTTT.

The chain is built from TRBV6-6 and TRBJ2-2; 7 bases are a match to TRBD2. J gave up 1 base and V 5 bases, and 4 bases lay outside the gene matches. The CDR3 has 15 amino acids. Germline CDR1 MNHNY, CDR2 SVGAGI (reference sequence). The CDR3 DNA is TGTGCCAGCAGTCCCCAGCGGGGGAACACCGGGGAGCTGTTTTTT. As protein: CASSPQRGNTGELFF.

The rearrangement links TRBV5-4 to TRBJ1-1; D is ambiguous. Trimming removed 0 bases from V and 1 base from J, with 10 bases in between. Germline V CDR1 and CDR2: SGHNT, YYREEE (reference sequence). The CDR3 has 15 amino acids. In nucleotides, the CDR3 is TGTGCCAGCAGCTTGGAACAGAACAGGAACACTGAAGCTTTCTTT. It is translated as CASSLEQNRNTEAFF.

The chain is built from TRBV5-1 and TRBJ1-2; 8 bases are shared with TRBD1. The CDR3 is made up of 17 amino acids. CDR1 and CDR2 (germline): SGHRS, YFSETQ. V shed 0 bases and J 5 bases; nucleotides not matched to a gene: 12. CDR3 sequence (DNA): TGCGCCAGCAGCTTGGTAGGCGGGCCAGGGGGCGAGTATGGCTACACCTTC. It translates to CASSLVGGPGGEYGYTF.

The chain is built from TRBV9 and TRBJ2-4; 8 positions match TRBD1. CDR3 size: 14 residues. V lost 4 bases, J lost 12 bases, and 12 bases stayed unmatched. The V gene's germline CDR1 is SGDLS and CDR2 YYNGEE. The CDR3 protein is CASSPSVDRASQYF. Here the CDR3 DNA reads TGTGCCAGCAGCCCGTCAGTGGACAGGGCTAGTCAGTACTTC.

This rearrangement joins TRBV9 to TRBJ2-1; TRBD2 agrees at 10 bases. There are 14 residues in the CDR3. Unmatched junction bases numbered 1, after V lost 0 bases and J lost 7 bases. Germline assignment: CDR1 SGDLS and CDR2 YYNGEE. The CDR3 nucleotides read TGTGCCAGCAGCGTAGCTAGCGGGAGTAATGAGCAGTTCTTC. Amino acids: CASSVASGSNEQFF.

This rearrangement joins TRBV19 to TRBJ1-2; unclear D gene. CDR3 length: 13 residues. V lost 7 bases, J lost 3 bases, and 12 bases lay in between. Looked up from germline, CDR1 is LNHDA and CDR2 is SQIVND (reference sequence). This chain's CDR3 is CASTDGTHYGYTF. The CDR3, as DNA: TGTGCCAGTACGGACGGCACGCACTATGGCTACACCTTC.

The chain has TRBV19 and TRBJ1-2; D ambiguous. This CDR3 contains 13 residues. From germline, CDR1 is LNHDA and CDR2 SQIVND (reference sequence). V lost 11 bases, J lost 4 bases, and 17 bases lay in between. CDR3 sequence: CAASGPSGYGYTF. CDR3 DNA sequence: TGTGCCGCCTCCGGGCCATCGGGCTATGGCTACACCTTC.

This rearrangement joins TRBV9 to TRBJ2-3; TRBD2 matches 8 bases. CDR1 SGDLS and CDR2 YYNGEE come from the germline V gene. The CDR3 totals 18 residues. Trimming cost V 1 base and J 3 bases; bases outside gene matches: 13. The CDR3 DNA reads TGTGCCAGCAGCGTAACTAGTCGGGGACTAGGAGGAACAGATACGCAGTATTTT. Translated, it gives CASSVTSRGLGGTDTQYF.

The J gene is TRBJ2-1, the V gene TRBV6-1; D may match TRBD1 or TRBD2 (5 bases each). The germline CDR1 and CDR2 sequences are MNHNS and SASEGT. The CDR3 consists of 15 residues. Trimming took off 3 bases at V and 0 bases at J, with 9 bases between the two ends. CDR3 in amino acids: CASSDGATSYNEQFF. The CDR3 DNA is TGTGCCAGCAGTGACGGGGCAACCTCCTACAATGAGCAGTTCTTC.

V usage is TRBV6-1 and J usage is TRBJ1-2, with unresolved D. Germline CDR1 is MNHNS and CDR2 is SASEGT. The CDR3 has 11 amino acids. V lost 6 bases to trimming and J lost 8 bases, with 10 bases between them. As DNA, the CDR3 is TGTGCCAGCAGGACCGCGGAGGGCTACACCTTC. It specifies CASRTAEGYTF.